The sequence of this TCR beta chain was determined in a study of cytomegalovirus exposure and HLA in healthy donors. Study-wide findings and caveats: One cluster of highly shared sequence variants probably arose as a sequencing artifact. A prior analysis recorded that most TCR beta V segments were productive about 87% or about 30% of the time.

About this clone: No antigen is known for it.

It was healthy bone marrow donors who served as donors. PCR used 60 Vbeta primers and 13 Jbeta primers. Assay: immunoSEQ multiplex PCR; the TCRdb copy retains only in-frame clones and omits some. The sample records fewer than 65,000 clones, around 77% being singletons. The sequence derives from a woman aged 40 to 50 in good health and CMV-seropositive. The sequenced material came from PBMCs.

The CDR3 bases are TGTGCCAGCAGCTCAGACAATAACTATGGCTACACCTTC. It codes for CASSSDNNYGYTF. The chain employs TRBV7-2 and TRBJ1-2; unclear D gene. The V end was cut by 4 bases, the J end by 1 base, with 7 bases between. CDR1 is SGHTA and CDR2 is FQGNSA in the germline V gene. This CDR3 has 13 residues.